A single sample is the source of the 7 T cell receptor beta chains below, sequenced in a study of blood T cells in healthy people across ages. The second PCR ran about 6 to 11 cycles with a sample-barcoded 5' primer and J-beta primers. One entry per CDR3 protein, called by TCRdb with MiXCR from the 5' RACE reads. The data show 700,000 or so distinct CDR3 sequences, 22% seen once. Sequencing was carried out using blood. These receptors all come from a man in his 70s in good health.

This clonotype was seen more than once but under ten times. The V call is TRBV20-1, the J call TRBJ1-2; possibly TRBD1 for D (6 bases). The length of the CDR3 is 15 residues. Trimming took 0 bases from V and 3 from J, leaving 14 bases between them. CDR1 is DFQATT and CDR2 is SNEGSKA in the germline V gene (reference sequence). DNA for the CDR3: TGCAGTGCTAGAGATAGGTCAGGGGAGCACTATGGCTACACCTTC. Protein product: CSARDRSGEHYGYTF.

The chain has TRBV20-1 and TRBJ2-1; a weak D match, TRBD2 (7 bases). The CDR3 is made up of 17 amino acids. Germline V gene sequence: CDR1 DFQATT, CDR2 SNEGSKA (reference sequence). Trimming took off 0 bases at V and 5 bases at J, with 20 bases between the two ends. The CDR3 nucleotides are TGCAGTGCTAGAGATGTACTAGGGGGAGGGCCCAACAATGAGCAGTTCTTC. Encoded protein: CSARDVLGGGPNNEQFF.

This clonotype has more than one count but fewer than ten. This rearrangement joins TRBV7-2 to TRBJ1-6; weak D call: TRBD1 (6 bases). This CDR3 has 16 residues. Germline-derived CDR1 and CDR2 are SGHTA and FQGNSA. Trimming removed 6 bases from V and 5 bases from J, with 17 bases in between. The CDR3 protein is CASRRKAGTNNSPLHF. Written as DNA, the CDR3 is TGTGCCAGCAGACGGAAAGCCGGGACAAATAATTCACCCCTCCACTTT.

This clonotype was recorded a few times. A read error may account for a junction end that differs from germline. The chain uses TRBV10-3 and TRBJ2-3; TRBD2 is a possible D gene (5 bases). The CDR3 is 15 residues long. CDR1 ENHRY and CDR2 SYGVKD come from the germline V gene. The CDR3 sequence: CATSELAPEADTQYF. As DNA, the CDR3 is TGTGCCACCAGTGAGTTGGCACCGGAGGCAGATACGCAGTATTTT.

The chain links TRBV7-6 to TRBJ1-1; weak D call: TRBD1 (6 bases). Deletions cut 1 base from V and 5 bases from J, with 14 bases between. This CDR3 has 15 amino acids. The germline V gene has CDR1 SGHVS and CDR2 FNYEAQ. The CDR3 protein is CASSLDTGAGTEAFF. Written as DNA, the CDR3 is TGTGCCAGCAGCTTAGATACGGGGGCCGGGACTGAAGCTTTCTTT.

The V gene is TRBV6-2 or TRBV6-3, the J gene TRBJ2-1, with TRBD2 matching 10 bases. The CDR3 is made up of 16 amino acids. The V and J ends lost 3 bases and 5 bases, in that order; junction bases with no gene match: 7. In germline, CDR1 is MNHEY, CDR2 SVGEGT. The CDR3: CASSYSTSGYNNEQFF. The DNA of the CDR3 is TGTGCCAGCAGTTATTCGACTAGCGGGTATAACAATGAGCAGTTCTTC.

The chain carries TRBV18 and TRBJ2-4, with D perhaps TRBD1 (5 bases). The V and J ends lost 2 bases and 1 base respectively, with 6 bases between them. Germline V gives CDR1 KGHSH, CDR2 LQKENI. The CDR3 is 14 amino acids. The CDR3 DNA follows: TGTGCCAGCTCACCAGACAGTGCCAAAAACATTCAGTACTTC. It encodes CASSPDSAKNIQYF.